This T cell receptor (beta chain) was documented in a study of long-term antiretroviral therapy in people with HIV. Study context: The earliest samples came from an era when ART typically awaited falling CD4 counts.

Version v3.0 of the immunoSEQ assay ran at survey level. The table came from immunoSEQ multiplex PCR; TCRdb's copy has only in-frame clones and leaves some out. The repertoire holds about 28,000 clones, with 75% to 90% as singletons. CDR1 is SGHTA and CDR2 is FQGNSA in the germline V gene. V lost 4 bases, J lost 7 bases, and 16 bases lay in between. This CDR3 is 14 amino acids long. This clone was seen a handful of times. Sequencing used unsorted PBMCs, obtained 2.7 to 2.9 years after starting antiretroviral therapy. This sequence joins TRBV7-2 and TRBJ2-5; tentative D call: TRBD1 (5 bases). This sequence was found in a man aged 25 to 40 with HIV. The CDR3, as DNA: TGTGCCAGCAGCTATGGCCAGGGATCGGGGACCCAGTACTTC. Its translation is CASSYGQGSGTQYF. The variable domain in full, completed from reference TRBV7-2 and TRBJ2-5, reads GAGVSQSPSNKVTEKGKDVELRCDPISGHTALYWYRQSLGQGLEFLIYFQGNSAPDKSGLPSDRFSAERTGGSVSTLTIQRTQQEDSAVYLCASSYGQGSGTQYFGPGTRLLVL.